This TCR beta chain is from a study of CD8 T cells in Susac syndrome. The germline V gene has CDR1 SQVTM and CDR2 ANQGSEA. CDR3 length: 18 residues. Trimming cost V 7 bases and J 1 base, with 28 bases left between them. A remark on this clonotype: The antigen is unknown.

Findings and limits, study-wide: The study recognized that its TCR sequencing and HLA analysis covered a relatively small number of individuals.

Controls were healthy donors chosen to match patients in age and sex. Reverse transcription of about 0.5 to 1 ug RNA used random hexamers. Amplification of TCR beta CDR3 spanned 54 Vbeta and 13 Jbeta via immunoSEQ multiplex PCR. TCRdb reprocessed the immunoSEQ multiplex PCR reads via MiXCR and lists one record per CDR3 protein. The sample contains about 100,000 distinct CDR3 sequences, approximately 92% of which appear only once. Specimen: CD8+ T cells from PBMCs. The sequence came from a human donor in good health. This chain links TRBV29-1 with TRBJ1-2; TRBD1 might be the D (6 bases). CDR3 nucleotides: TGCAGCGCATTCATCACCTCGACAGGAAAGGGATTTAACTATGGCTACACCTTC. Its translation: CSAFITSTGKGFNYGYTF.